Below are 6 T cell receptor beta chains sequenced from a single sample in a study of OX40 agonist ivuxolimab in advanced cancers. The method was the immunoSEQ multiplex PCR assay. TCRdb stores this immuneACCESS table with in-frame sequences only. Part of the clones is absent; in the studies checked, under half of the shortfall reflects unresolved V genes, and no reason is known for the rest. The sample profile shows approximately 33,000 clones; roughly nine tenths of them were found once. The top ten clones comprise 8.5% to 9.5% of the sample. This material consisted of CD4+ or CD8+ T cells sorted from blood, taken in a trial of the OX40 agonist ivuxolimab. The receptors derive from an adult with an advanced solid tumor such as melanoma, head and neck, liver or kidney cancer.

The chain carries TRBV4-2 and TRBJ1-5; 8 bases fit TRBD1. Germline CDR1 reads LGHNA; CDR2 reads YNFKEQ. Trimming took 0 bases from V and 2 from J; bases not matched to a gene: 3. This CDR3 is built from 16 residues. CDR3 DNA sequence: TGTGCCAGCAGCCAAGAACCGGGACAGGGCAATCAGCCCCAGCATTTT. Translation: CASSQEPGQGNQPQHF.

The genes are TRBV7-6 and TRBJ1-4; possibly TRBD1 for D (6 bases). Germline values: CDR1 SGHVS, CDR2 FNYEAQ. The length of the CDR3 is 16 residues. With 2 bases removed from V and 9 bases from J, the gap between germline ends came to 19 bases. The CDR3 sequence is CASSLMGTSAPQKLFF. CDR3 coding DNA: TGTGCCAGCAGCTTAATGGGGACATCCGCACCCCAAAAACTGTTTTTT.

This clone occurred once. The V call is TRBV14, the J call TRBJ2-2; D is unclear. The germline CDR1 and CDR2 sequences are SGHDN and FVKESK. The CDR3 has 17 residues. Trimming cost V 4 bases and J 3 bases, with 18 bases left between them. CDR3 sequence reads: CASSPRPSSRDTGELFF. The CDR3 bases are TGTGCCAGCAGCCCCCGACCCTCATCTCGGGACACCGGGGAGCTGTTTTTT.

The chain is built from TRBV21-1 and TRBJ2-7; the D segment call TRBD2 is taken from the table without a DNA check. TRBV21-1 is tagged as a pseudogene. The CDR3 spans 15 residues. The CDR3 loop is CASSKEGGRVYEQYF. CDR3 coding DNA: TGTGCCAGCAGCAAAGAAGGCGGGAGGGTCTACGAGCAGTACTTC.

The chain carries TRBV10-3 and TRBJ1-2; D is possibly TRBD1 (5 bases). The CDR3 runs to 14 residues. V was trimmed by 4 bases and J by 4 bases, leaving 13 bases between them. Germline CDR1 reads ENHRY; CDR2 reads SYGVKD. The DNA of the CDR3 is TGTGCCATCAGTGCGGGGGTACAGAGCTATGGCTACACCTTC. It yields the protein CAISAGVQSYGYTF.

In this sample, this clone turned up once. The gene calls are TRBV28 and TRBJ2-7; D is uncertain. There are 12 residues in the CDR3. Trimming took off 2 bases at V and 3 bases at J, with 5 bases between the two ends. Germline CDR1 and CDR2: MDHEN and SYDVKM. In DNA form, the CDR3 reads TGTGCCAGCAGTTTAGGGCTCTACGAGCAGTACTTC. It yields the protein CASSLGLYEQYF. Full variable domain (rest looked up from reference TRBV28 and TRBJ2-7): DVKVTQSSRYLVKRTGEKVFLECVQDMDHENMFWYRQDPGLGLRLIYFSYDVKMKEKGDIPEGYSVSREKKERFSLILESASTNQTSMYLCASSLGLYEQYFGPGTRLTVT.